This T cell receptor (beta chain) originates from a study of T cells expressing NK-cell markers. Study summary: Seven sequenced donors out of eight were HCMV-seropositive, one seronegative.

CDR1 is LGHDT, CDR2 YNNKEL, per germline (reference sequence). This CDR3 has 16 amino acids. Template switching by 5'RACE with UMIs generated the TCR beta cDNA. TCRdb re-called the 5' RACE reads and shows each CDR3 protein once, DNA omitted. This table holds about 460,000 distinct CDR3 sequences. V and J are TRBV3-1 and TRBJ2-5; the TRBD2 assignment by TCRdb is unverifiable without DNA. This clonotype originated in a woman aged 45-59 years in good health. Sample: blood T cells: a sorted CD56 or NKG2C T cell subset, CD4+ or CD8+ T cells, or bulk PBMC T cells (not recorded which). This chain's CDR3 is CASSRLAGGSKETQYF.